The 23 T cell receptor beta chains in this list originate from one sample, sequenced in a study of beta chain features in type 1 diabetes. These receptors have no known antigen. Study-wide points: When Type 1 diabetes patients were examined, their TCRB CDR3s proved moderately but significantly shorter in all four CD4+ subsets.

cDNA synthesis used the whole RNA isolate, giving expressed TCRB sequences. Clones were sequenced by immunoSEQ multiplex PCR, and TCRdb holds only the in-frame ones, with some missing. The sample has roughly 150,000 clones; 10% are singletons. The sequencing input was central memory CD4+ T cells from blood. These receptors were taken from a man aged 30 to 39 with type 1 diabetes.

As DNA, the CDR3 is TGCGCCAGCAGTACCGCCAGCGCGGGAGGGACCTACGAGCAGTACTTC. Translated: CASSTASAGGTYEQYF. The chain joins TRBV23-1 to TRBJ2-7; 9 positions agree with TRBD2. TRBV23-1 falls under the ORF class, with uncertain function. Trimming at V came to 5 bases and at J to 2 bases, leaving 10 bases not matched to a gene. The CDR3 has 16 amino acids.

This rearrangement joins TRBV7-9 to TRBJ2-3; D remains ambiguous. Germline V CDR1 and CDR2: SEHNR, FQNEAQ (reference sequence). This CDR3 contains 14 residues. Trimming stripped 8 bases from V and 1 base from J, with 13 bases between. CDR3 nucleotides: TGTGCCAGCCGCATGTCCAGTGGCACAGATACGCAGTATTTT. Its protein product is CASRMSSGTDTQYF.

A few counts support this clone. This chain links TRBV19 with TRBJ2-7, with 8 bases that match TRBD2. J gave up 1 base and V 3 bases, and 2 bases lay outside the gene matches. Germline CDR1 and CDR2: LNHDA and SQIVND (reference sequence). This CDR3 has 14 residues. The CDR3: CASSMTSASYEQYF. CDR3 in DNA: TGTGCCAGTAGTATGACTAGCGCGTCCTACGAGCAGTACTTC.

This clone was counted between two and nine times. This chain uses TRBV19 with TRBJ2-3; TRBD1 agrees at 9 bases. Germline V lookup: CDR1 LNHDA, CDR2 SQIVND (reference sequence). V was pared by 10 bases and J by 5 bases, with 10 bases of the junction left unmatched. The CDR3 is made up of 14 amino acids. The CDR3: CATKARTGEDTQYF. The CDR3 DNA is TGTGCCACTAAAGCCCGGACAGGGGAAGATACGCAGTATTTT.

This sequence joins TRBV2 and TRBJ1-5; D uncertain. This CDR3 has 14 amino acids. V lost 7 bases, J lost 2 bases, and 12 bases lay in between. Germline V gene data show CDR1 as SNHLY and CDR2 as FYNNEI. The CDR3 sequence: CASTKEVGNQPQHF. In nucleotides, the CDR3 is TGTGCCAGCACGAAGGAGGTAGGCAATCAGCCCCAGCATTTT.

The gene calls are TRBV27 and TRBJ2-2; 12 bases match TRBD2. Germline loops: CDR1 MNHEY, CDR2 SMNVEV (reference sequence). Trimming cost V 5 bases and J 9 bases; bases outside gene matches: 1. This CDR3 is 13 amino acids long. The CDR3 region is CASSRTSGRELFF. CDR3 coding DNA: TGTGCCAGCAGTCGGACTAGCGGGAGGGAGCTGTTTTTT.

The chain employs TRBV2 and TRBJ2-1, with 11 positions matching TRBD1. V was clipped by 8 bases and J by 5 bases; unmatched bases: 5. Germline V CDR1 and CDR2: SNHLY, FYNNEI. CDR3 length: 14 residues. The CDR3 loop reads CASGQGAPNNEQFF. The CDR3 bases are TGTGCCAGCGGACAGGGGGCACCTAACAATGAGCAGTTCTTC.

This clone came up a few times. The J gene is TRBJ2-7, the V gene TRBV30; 9 nucleotides match TRBD2. CDR1 is GTSNPN and CDR2 is SVGIG in the germline V gene (reference sequence). V was pared by 1 base and J by 6 bases, with 10 bases of the junction left unmatched. The CDR3 length is 15 residues. CDR3 nucleotide sequence: TGTGCCTGGAGTGGCGATGGGCGGGAGGGCCGCGAGCAGTACTTC. Its translation is CAWSGDGREGREQYF.

The chain joins TRBV11-2 to TRBJ2-7, with TRBD1 matching over 8 bases. This CDR3 contains 16 residues. V was pared by 5 bases and J by 1 base, with 10 bases of the junction left unmatched. Germline V gives CDR1 SGHAT, CDR2 FQNNGV. CDR3 loop: CASSNPGGPRSYEQYF. For the CDR3, the DNA is TGTGCCAGCAGCAACCCAGGGGGCCCGAGGTCCTACGAGCAGTACTTC.

The CDR3 sequence: CASSFRLAGGPDTQYF. As DNA, the CDR3 is TGTGCCAGCAGCTTCAGACTAGCGGGAGGCCCAGATACGCAGTATTTT. The chain carries TRBV5-4 and TRBJ2-3; TRBD2 aligns across 13 bases. Germline-derived CDR1 and CDR2 are SGHNT and YYREEE (reference sequence). V was clipped by 2 bases and J by 4 bases; unmatched bases: 4. The CDR3 covers 16 residues.

This chain joins TRBV18 and TRBJ1-5; D uncertain. Trimming removed 2 bases at V and 3 bases at J, with 20 bases between. The CDR3 sequence is 18 residues long. Germline CDR1 KGHSH, CDR2 LQKENI. The DNA of the CDR3 is TGTGCCAGCTCACCAAGTATAGGAGGAGGTAGCGTCAATCAGCCCCAGCATTTT. Protein sequence: CASSPSIGGGSVNQPQHF.

The sample holds a few counts of this clone. The chain has TRBV30 and TRBJ2-1; maybe TRBD2 (6 bases). V shed 7 bases and J shed 10 bases, with 14 bases lying between them. Germline values: CDR1 GTSNPN, CDR2 SVGIG (reference sequence). This CDR3 has 11 amino acids. The CDR3: CASRTGREQFF. Written as DNA, the CDR3 is TGTGCCTCCAGGACGGGGAGGGAGCAGTTCTTC. The full variable domain, in which reference TRBV30 and TRBJ2-1 provide the parts outside the CDR3, is SQTIHQWPATLVQPVGSPLSLECTVEGTSNPNLYWYRQAAGRGLQLLFYSVGIGQISSEVPQNLSASRPQDRQFILSSKKLLLSDSGFYLCASRTGREQFFGPGTRLTVL.

This clone showed up just once. The V and J genes are TRBV18 and TRBJ1-1, with a tentative D call TRBD1 (6 bases). Trimming took off 3 bases at V and 11 bases at J, with 19 bases between the two ends. Germline V gene sequence: CDR1 KGHSH, CDR2 LQKENI. This CDR3 comprises 14 residues. CDR3 nucleotide sequence: TGTGCCAGCTCACCGAACCGGGACACCGTGTATGCTTTCTTT. Protein product: CASSPNRDTVYAFF.

This clone was found many times. V is TRBV29-1 and J is TRBJ1-4; maybe TRBD1 (6 bases). Germline V gene data show CDR1 as SQVTM and CDR2 as ANQGSEA. The CDR3 is 13 amino acids. V shed 7 bases and J shed 8 bases, with 17 bases lying between them. The CDR3 DNA follows: TGCAGCGGACGCACAGGGAATGGGGAAAAACTGTTTTTT. Translating gives CSGRTGNGEKLFF.

The V gene is TRBV27, the J gene TRBJ2-5, with 10 bases fitting TRBD1. Germline CDR1 reads MNHEY; CDR2 reads SMNVEV (reference sequence). This CDR3 comprises 15 residues. Trimming at V came to 5 bases and at J to 6 bases, leaving 9 bases not matched to a gene. The CDR3 DNA reads as TGTGCCAGCAGTACGAATGCGGACAGGGGGAAGACCCAGTACTTC. Residues: CASSTNADRGKTQYF.

The chain links TRBV2 to TRBJ1-2; D might be TRBD1 (5 bases). The CDR3 consists of 12 residues. Germline V gene sequence: CDR1 SNHLY, CDR2 FYNNEI. Deletions cut 7 bases from V and 4 bases from J, with 10 bases between. CDR3: CASNQGSYGYTF. In DNA, the CDR3 is TGTGCCAGCAATCAGGGTTCCTATGGCTACACCTTC.

A few counts support this clone. V and J are TRBV28 and TRBJ1-1, with D unresolved. V dropped 3 bases and J dropped 7 bases, with 9 bases sitting between them. Germline-derived CDR1 and CDR2 are MDHEN and SYDVKM. This CDR3 is built from 12 residues. CDR3 loop: CASSFVQNEAFF. The CDR3 bases are TGTGCCAGCAGTTTCGTCCAGAATGAAGCTTTCTTT.

This chain uses TRBV19 with TRBJ1-5; tentatively, D is TRBD1 (6 bases). V was cut by 9 bases and J by 3 bases, with 9 bases left in between. The CDR3 covers 12 residues. Germline V CDR1 and CDR2: LNHDA, SQIVND (reference sequence). The CDR3 nucleotides read TGTGCCAGCGGACAGTACAATCAGCCCCAGCATTTT. Residues: CASGQYNQPQHF.

This chain connects TRBV18 to TRBJ1-5, with 7 bases that match TRBD1. CDR3 length equals 15 residues. V lost 1 base, J lost 3 bases, and 3 bases stayed unmatched. Germline CDR1 reads KGHSH; CDR2 reads LQKENI. CDR3 residues: CASSPQGQSNQPQHF. CDR3 coding DNA: TGTGCCAGCTCACCACAGGGACAGTCCAATCAGCCCCAGCATTTT.

This clone was observed a few times. The rearrangement joins TRBV2 to TRBJ2-3; 8 bases match TRBD1. The CDR3 runs 13 residues. CDR1 is SNHLY and CDR2 is FYNNEI in the germline V gene. The ends lost 2 bases at V and 7 bases at J; junction bases unmatched: 2. CDR3 region: CASSEQGAYTQYF. The DNA for the CDR3 is TGTGCCAGCAGTGAACAGGGGGCGTATACGCAGTATTTT.

This rearrangement joins TRBV18 to TRBJ2-7, with 7 bases that match TRBD1. Trimming cost V 8 bases and J 4 bases; bases outside gene matches: 11. The CDR3 covers 14 residues. Germline V gene lookup returns CDR1 KGHSH and CDR2 LQKENI. This chain's CDR3 is CASAKGQPAYEQYF. The CDR3 DNA reads TGTGCCAGCGCAAAGGGACAGCCAGCATACGAGCAGTACTTC.

This clone was observed a few times. This chain joins TRBV28 and TRBJ1-2, with TRBD1 matching over 7 bases. Germline lookup yields CDR1 MDHEN and CDR2 SYDVKM. CDR3 length: 13 amino acids. V was clipped by 7 bases and J by 4 bases; unmatched bases: 6. This CDR3 reads CASNLQGFYGYTF. The CDR3 DNA is TGTGCCAGCAACCTACAGGGGTTCTATGGCTACACCTTC.

CDR3 loop: CASRGGGRFHEQFF. Here the CDR3 DNA reads TGTGCCAGCAGAGGGGGCGGGAGGTTCCATGAGCAGTTCTTC. The chain couples TRBV28 to TRBJ2-1; D possibly corresponds to TRBD2 (8 bases). This CDR3 comprises 14 residues. The germline CDR1 and CDR2 sequences are MDHEN and SYDVKM. V was pared by 6 bases and J by 8 bases, with 17 bases between.